The 2 T cell receptor beta chains presented below share a single source sample, sequenced in a study of CD8+ T cells in alopecia areata. Extracted from the samples, RNA was reverse transcribed into cDNA to serve as the sequencing template. Sequenced by immunoSEQ multiplex PCR; TCRdb stores in-frame clones only, minus some. This table has 70,000 or so clones, roughly 61% appearing once. Material: CD8+ T cells sorted from blood, obtained at week 0. All receptors derive from a human donor with alopecia areata.

This chain connects TRBV19 to TRBJ1-2; 7 nucleotides line up with TRBD1. Germline loops: CDR1 LNHDA, CDR2 SQIVND (reference sequence). V dropped 5 bases and J dropped 7; count of bases not matched to a gene: 7. The CDR3 is 13 residues long. The DNA of the CDR3 is TGTGCCAGTAGTTACGAGGGGGCGCCTGGCTACACCTTC. Protein: CASSYEGAPGYTF. The variable domain in full, completed from reference TRBV19 and TRBJ1-2, reads DGGITQSPKYLFRKEGQNVTLSCEQNLNHDAMYWYRQDPGQGLRLIYYSQIVNDFQKGDIAEGYSVSREKKESFPLTVTSAQKNPTAFYLCASSYEGAPGYTFGSGTRLTVV.

This chain connects TRBV7-4 to TRBJ1-5; 8 nucleotides line up with TRBD1. The V gene end was trimmed by 7 bases and the J gene end by 6 bases; junction bases not matched to a gene: 20. The CDR3 length is 18 residues. Germline V lookup: CDR1 SGHVT, CDR2 SQSDAQ. CDR3 nucleotide sequence: TGTGCCAGCACGGTTGACTCACCCTCGGGACAGGACGGTCAGCCCCAGCATTTT. Translation gives CASTVDSPSGQDGQPQHF.